The 24 T cell receptor beta chains below all came from one sample that was sequenced in a study of CXCR3-negative and CXCR3-positive naive CD8 T cells. Preparation of TRB cDNA libraries relied on 5' RACE carrying UMI labels. TCRdb reprocessed the 5' RACE reads, keeping one entry per CDR3 protein, no DNA. Seen in this sample are fewer than 140,000 distinct CDR3 sequences; the ten most common clones hold more than 0.35%. For these receptors, no antigen is known. General study results and limits: Compared with CXCR3-negative naive cells, CXCR3-positive naive cells showed more hydrophobic TRB CDR3s.

The sample taken for sequencing was naive CXCR3+ CD8+ T cells from blood. Subset: CD45RO-CCR7+CD27+CD95- naive CD8+ T cells expressing CXCR3 (TNR3+). The receptors were gathered from a human donor in good health. Some clones in this sample may be carry-over from other donors' samples.

This chain uses TRBV7-2 with TRBJ2-5. The CDR3 sequence is 13 residues long. Germline CDR1 SGHTA, CDR2 FQGNSA. CDR3 region: CASSLLGQETQYF.

V usage is TRBV29-1 and J usage is TRBJ2-1. The CDR3 is 15 residues long. The germline CDR1 and CDR2 sequences are SQVTM and ANQGSEA. CDR3 in amino acids: CSVEDRLASYNEQFF.

This chain joins TRBV6-6 and TRBJ1-4; the TRBD1 assignment by TCRdb is unverifiable without DNA. The CDR3 is made up of 15 amino acids. CDR1 MNHNY and CDR2 SVGAGI come from the germline V gene (reference sequence). CDR3 sequence: CASRFYQGESEKLFF.

The chain carries TRBV4-2 and TRBJ2-1. The CDR3 runs to 13 residues. Germline CDR1 LGHNA, CDR2 YNFKEQ. The CDR3 loop reads CASSRLIDEEQFF.

This rearrangement joins TRBV12-3 or TRBV12-4 to TRBJ2-1; TCRdb's D gene call, TRBD1, goes unchecked for lack of DNA. The CDR3 runs to 14 residues. CDR3 in amino acids: CASSFSTGGYEQFF.

The chain carries TRBV5-1 and TRBJ2-7; TCRdb returns TRBD1, unconfirmable since there is no DNA. This CDR3 has 18 residues. Germline V gene data show CDR1 as SGHRS and CDR2 as YFSETQ. The CDR3 sequence: CASSLDNGTGGASYEQYF.

The chain is built from TRBV5-6 and TRBJ2-1; TCRdb's D call of TRBD2 is untestable without DNA. Germline CDR1 and CDR2: SGHDT and YYEEEE. This CDR3 comprises 17 residues. The CDR3 region is CASSGLAGESSYNEQFF.

The V and J genes are TRBV7-3 and TRBJ2-1; TCRdb calls TRBD2, which cannot be checked without DNA. From germline, CDR1 is SGHTA and CDR2 FQGTGA. The CDR3 contains 15 residues. Here the CDR3 reads CASKVSGNAYNEQFF.

The genes are TRBV25-1 and TRBJ2-1; the D gene TCRdb calls, TRBD1, cannot be checked with no DNA. Germline V gene lookup returns CDR1 MGHDK and CDR2 SYGVNS. This CDR3 contains 14 residues. CDR3 amino acids: CASTLGGTYNEQFF.

The chain links TRBV29-1 to TRBJ2-3; TCRdb indicates TRBD1, and absent DNA this call remains unverified. The CDR3 is 13 amino acids. CDR1 and CDR2 (germline): SQVTM, ANQGSEA. CDR3 in amino acids: CSVLRDHTDTQYF.

The rearrangement joins TRBV4-3 to TRBJ2-1. CDR1 is LGHNA, CDR2 YSLEER, per germline. The CDR3 totals 12 residues. The CDR3 sequence is CASSQVYHEQFF.

This chain uses TRBV7-9 with TRBJ2-3; TCRdb outputs TRBD1, but without DNA this stays unchecked. The CDR3 has 15 amino acids. Germline V gene data show CDR1 as SEHNR and CDR2 as FQNEAQ (reference sequence). CDR3 in amino acids: CASSLTKGGTDTQYF.

The CDR3 is CASRGEWGQYF. This chain uses TRBV25-1 with TRBJ2-7; the TCRdb call, TRBD1, lacks DNA for checking. The CDR3 sequence is 11 residues long. Looked up from germline, CDR1 is MGHDK and CDR2 is SYGVNS.

The chain is built from TRBV10-2 and TRBJ2-7; absent DNA, TCRdb's TRBD2 call cannot be checked. This CDR3 contains 15 residues. Germline-derived CDR1 and CDR2 are WSHSY and SAAADI. CDR3 sequence: CASRAGLLLSYEQYF.

The J gene is TRBJ2-2, the V gene TRBV20-1; TCRdb outputs TRBD1, but without DNA this stays unchecked. The CDR3 is 16 residues long. Germline CDR1 DFQATT, CDR2 SNEGSKA (reference sequence). The CDR3 sequence is CSAVPVGGTGTGELFF.

The chain joins TRBV5-1 to TRBJ2-5; TCRdb reports TRBD1, a call that lacks DNA to check it against. CDR3 length: 15 amino acids. Germline-derived CDR1 and CDR2 are SGHRS and YFSETQ. The CDR3 sequence: CASGRGETYQETQYF. The full variable domain, rest sourced from reference TRBV5-1 and TRBJ2-5, is KAGVTQTPRYLIKTRGQQVTLSCSPISGHRSVSWYQQTPGQGLQFLFEYFSETQRNKGNFPGRFSGRQFSNSRSEMNVSTLELGDSALYLCASGRGETYQETQYFGPGTRLLVL.

This chain connects TRBV3-1 to TRBJ1-2; TCRdb lists TRBD1, though no DNA is available to test this call. Per germline, CDR1 LGHDT and CDR2 YNNKEL (reference sequence). This CDR3 comprises 14 residues. The chain's CDR3 is CASSQESGGNGYTF.

The chain has TRBV7-2 and TRBJ1-1; TCRdb's D gene call, TRBD1, goes unchecked for lack of DNA. Germline V gives CDR1 SGHTA, CDR2 FQGNSA. There are 16 residues in the CDR3. CDR3 region: CASSLDQGAPSTEAFF.

The rearrangement uses TRBV7-9 and TRBJ2-2. This CDR3 comprises 17 residues. Germline loops: CDR1 SEHNR, CDR2 FQNEAQ (reference sequence). The CDR3 loop reads CASSLALVRQNTGELFF.

V gene TRBV28 combines with J gene TRBJ1-5; TCRdb gives TRBD1 as the D gene, but with no DNA this cannot be confirmed. Per the germline V gene, CDR1 is MDHEN and CDR2 is SYDVKM. The CDR3 spans 16 residues. CDR3 amino acids: CASSLTRRQGGQPQHF.

The chain employs TRBV29-1 and TRBJ1-2. The germline V gene has CDR1 SQVTM and CDR2 ANQGSEA. This CDR3 is built from 11 residues. The CDR3 sequence is CSADASYGYTF.

The V call is TRBV29-1, the J call TRBJ2-2; TCRdb indicates TRBD2, and absent DNA this call remains unverified. The CDR3 sequence is 13 residues long. Germline CDR1 SQVTM, CDR2 ANQGSEA. This CDR3 reads CSVERRESGELFF.

This sequence joins TRBV11-3 and TRBJ2-7; TCRdb names TRBD1, which stays unverified in the absence of DNA. The germline V gene has CDR1 SGHNT and CDR2 YENEEA. The CDR3 runs 13 residues. This chain's CDR3 is CASSLWTGYEQYF.

The CDR3 reads CASSRHLSNEQFF. The rearrangement joins TRBV7-3 to TRBJ2-1. Germline-derived CDR1 and CDR2 are SGHTA and FQGTGA. This CDR3 has 13 amino acids.